The sequence of this T cell receptor beta chain was determined in a study of T cell responses to AZD1222 COVID-19 vaccine (dated by TCRdb to about 2021). In the study overall: AZD1222 recipients with second doses at about 4 weeks or about 12 weeks were pooled, because spike-specific TCR depth and breadth did not differ between schedules. A total of 230 to 250 trial participants underwent TCR sequencing, of whom about 200 received two doses of AZD1222 and some 25 received two doses of the MenACWY control vaccine. Trial participants were enrolled by age into subgroups of 18-55, 56-69 and 70-plus years, and around 150, 28 and 57 TCR-sequenced participants, respectively, were included in these subgroups. Points the paper makes about the study in general: A significant rise in spike-specific TCR breadth and depth was observed after two AZD1222 doses relative to day 0 and relative to MenACWY recipients. In the small 56-69-year group, the increase in depth fell short of significance, most likely because of low power. Most participants were white British and females outnumbered males, and the authors suggested that clonal diversity may have been underestimated. Conclusions about previously exposed vaccinees are limited, since just 5 to 7 AZD1222 recipients were seropositive for SARS-CoV-2 at baseline. Epitopes outside the regions mutated in the B.1.351 and B.1.1.7 variants were reportedly recognized by nearly half of the unique spike-specific TCRs. No day 14 peak-response samples were available, so repertoires were characterized only after the peak T cell response. Vaccine-associated CD4 TCRs spanned the whole spike protein, with dominant responses in regions 160-218 and 743-854.

The CDR3 regions of human TCRbeta chains were analyzed by immunosequencing. In the authors' own workflow: Repertoire TCRs were checked for matches against a reference library of SARS-CoV-2-specific TCRs that had been generated using the MIRA antigen-specificity platform. Breadth meant the fraction of unique TCRs that were SARS-CoV-2-associated, whereas depth meant the fraction of total T cells that were SARS-CoV-2-associated. Using the MIRA data, each spike-specific TCR was mapped to the spike region that the TCR reacts to and placed in a CD4 or CD8 class. Log10-transformed breadth and depth values were compared by one-way ANOVA with Sidak's multiple comparisons tests. The clones in this table, taken by TCRdb from immuneACCESS, are in-frame only. Not every clone is retained; where verified, under half of the shortfall comes from an unresolved V gene, and the cause of the rest is unknown. V and J calls and clone size come straight from that table; D and trimming were deduced from the DNA. The sample has under 140,000 clones on record, 81% of them singletons. Clones ranked in the top ten supply about 4.5% of the sample.

In the paper's terms, the time point label means: baseline before first vaccination. The vaccinee samples were drawn from two UK trials, COV001 and COV002, one of which was a single-blind randomized controlled phase 2/3 trial testing AZD1222 (ChAdOx1 nCoV-19) in healthy adults. Trial participant PBMC samples were collected at day 0 and day 28 after the second dose for TCRbeta chain sequencing. Ends trimmed: V by 6 bases, J by 7 bases; bases unmatched to a gene: 13. From its cysteine to its phenylalanine, the CDR3 spans 16 amino acids. Only the CDR3 DNA is retained, 48 bases long and in frame from the first base. The germline V gene sets CDR1 to SGHAT and CDR2 to FQNNGV. As regards this clone: The antigen this receptor binds is unknown. No per-base quality is available; no much larger clone lies one base away.

The TCR sequence derives from an adult in good health. The sample was peripheral blood, taken on day 0 of AZD1222 vaccination. Recombination linked TRBV11-2 to TRBJ2-1, with 9 central nucleotides matching TRBD2. Here the CDR3 is given as CASSPRGSGSRNEQFF. The nucleotide sequence reads TGTGCCAGCAGTCCCCGTGGTAGCGGGAGTAGAAATGAGCAGTTCTTC. Reference TRBV11-2 and TRBJ2-1 proteins supply the regions before and after the CDR3; the full variable domain is: EAGVAQSPRYKIIEKRQSVAFWCNPISGHATLYWYQQILGQGPKLLIQFQNNGVVDDSQLPKDRFSAERLKGVDSTLKIQPAKLEDSAVYLCASSPRGSGSRNEQFFGPGTRLTVL.